The source of this T cell receptor (beta chain) is a study of T cell changes during pregnancy in multiple sclerosis. The germline V gene encodes CDR1 MNHEY and CDR2 SMNVEV (reference sequence). With V trimmed by 8 bases and J by 5 bases, 1 base remained unmatched. This CDR3 is 12 amino acids long. The repertoire was sequenced with immunoSEQ multiplex PCR; TCRdb's copy has only in-frame clones and lacks some. The repertoire holds about 35,000 clones, about 92% seen once, with 0.6% to 0.9% in the top ten. The material was CD4+ T cells from peripheral blood mononuclear cells, obtained after pregnancy. This TCR was recovered from a female donor in good health, enrolled as a control in a pregnancy study. The rearrangement joins TRBV27 to TRBJ1-1, with TRBD1 matching 11 bases. The CDR3 sequence is CASRDRGTEAFF. As DNA, the CDR3 is TGTGCCAGCCGGGACAGGGGGACTGAAGCTTTCTTT.